This entry is about one TCR beta chain. Antigen: not known. The record originates from a study of T-cell reconstitution after alpha-beta-depleted transplantation in children. Study observations and caveats: The main origin of T-cell counts and diversity one year after transplant was newly produced T cells. Several hundred rapidly expanded clones from non-depleted graft cells reportedly supplied alpha-beta T cells about two months post-transplant.

TCRbeta library preparation incorporated unique molecular identifiers. MiXCR, run by TCRdb on the PCR reads, gives a single entry per CDR3 protein. Of around 500,000 distinct CDR3 sequences listed, about 21% are singletons. The CDR3 runs 16 residues. The V gene's germline CDR1 is SGHDN and CDR2 FVKESK. Trimming stripped 2 bases from V and 0 bases from J, with 11 bases between. The material was PBMCs, mostly from graft donor cells, obtained 360 days after TCRalphabeta/CD19-depleted stem cell transplant. This chain connects TRBV14 to TRBJ1-5; no reliable D call. This sequence was found in a boy younger than two who had a stem cell transplant for acute myeloid leukemia, so the T cells may come from the graft donor. The CDR3 loop is CASSQFRFPSNQPQHF. The CDR3 DNA is TGTGCCAGCAGCCAATTCCGGTTCCCTAGCAATCAGCCCCAGCATTTT.